These 13 T cell receptor beta chains came from one sample sequenced in a study of Tregs in tolerant kidney transplant recipients. Measured with immunoSEQ multiplex PCR; TCRdb has only the in-frame clones, and not every one. The listing contains some 970 clones. The nonmyeloablative bone marrow transplants came from related graft donors, with transient mixed chimerism. Sample: CD4+ T cells from blood (PBMCs), taken about 15 months after the transplant. These TCRs come from a human patient who received a combined kidney and bone marrow transplant. Some T cells may possibly be graft donor cells.

The CDR3 reads CASSPGLVHEQYF. The part of the CDR3 DNA that was read is TGTGCCAGCAGCCCGGGACTAGTCCACGAG. The chain carries TRBV7-2 and TRBJ2-7; 8 bases match TRBD2. Sequencing ends 3 residues short of the CDR3 end; the germline J gene provides the rest. Germline assignment: CDR1 SGHTA and CDR2 FQGNSA. The CDR3 runs 13 residues. V lost 5 bases, J lost 5 bases, and 5 bases stayed unmatched. The full variable domain, in which reference TRBV7-2 and TRBJ2-7 provide the parts outside the CDR3, is GAGVSQSPSNKVTEKGKDVELRCDPISGHTALYWYRQSLGQGLEFLIYFQGNSAPDKSGLPSDRFSAERTGGSVSTLTIQRTQQEDSAVYLCASSPGLVHEQYFGPGTRLTVT.

Notes on this clone: The CDR3 end lies 3 residues beyond the end of the read and is filled in from the germline J gene. The chain recombines TRBV5-1 with TRBJ2-7; 10 bases align to TRBD2. The CDR3 sequence is 15 residues long. The V gene end was trimmed by 1 base and the J gene end by 2 bases; junction bases not matched to a gene: 3. Germline CDR1 SGHRS, CDR2 YFSETQ. The covered CDR3 bases are TGCGCCAGCAGCTTGCGGACTAGCGGAACCTACGAG. The encoded protein is CASSLRTSGTYE. The CDR3 reads in full as CASSLRTSGTYEQYF.

This clone is called medium-sized (0.01 to 0.1%) based on its frequency. Read coverage stops 3 residues before the CDR3 terminus; the germline J gene supplies the remainder. J is TRBJ2-2 and V is TRBV20-1, with D uncertain. Germline assignment: CDR1 DFQATT and CDR2 SNEGSKA (reference sequence). This CDR3 comprises 13 residues. The V end was cut by 3 bases, the J end by 0 bases, with 5 bases between. CDR3 protein: CSARGANTGELFF. The CDR3 bases that were read are TGCAGTGCTAGGGGCGCGAACACCGGGGAG.

A note on this clone: The read is 3 residues too short to cover the CDR3 end, so that end is filled in from the germline J gene. The V gene is TRBV18, the J gene TRBJ2-3; weak D call: TRBD1 (6 bases). This CDR3 region has 17 residues. V lost 3 bases, J lost 4 bases, and 20 bases lay in between. The germline V gene has CDR1 KGHSH and CDR2 LQKENI. The sequenced CDR3 bases are TGTGCCAGCTCACCCCGTCCTGGACAGCTTCAGTCAGATACG. Translation: CASSPRPGQLQSDT. The full CDR3 reads CASSPRPGQLQSDTQYF.

By frequency, this clone is medium-sized (0.01 to 0.1%). The read terminates 3 residues ahead of where the CDR3 ends, so the germline J gene completes it. This chain uses TRBV9 with TRBJ2-5; maybe TRBD2 (5 bases). The germline V gene has CDR1 SGDLS and CDR2 YYNGEE. With 4 bases removed from V and 0 bases from J, the gap between germline ends came to 13 bases. This CDR3 is 15 amino acids long. The CDR3 reads CASSPGNSNQETQYF. Partial CDR3 DNA: TGTGCCAGCAGCCCGGGGAACAGTAACCAAGAGACC. Together with reference TRBV9 and TRBJ2-5, the CDR3 gives the full variable domain: DSGVTQTPKHLITATGQRVTLRCSPRSGDLSVYWYQQSLDQGLQFLIQYYNGEERAKGNILERFSAQQFPDLHSELNLSSLELGDSALYFCASSPGNSNQETQYFGPGTRLLVL.

In the case of this clone: The read gets to within 3 residues of the CDR3 end, and the germline J gene fills in the rest. The rearrangement uses TRBV20-1 and TRBJ2-7; TRBD1 agrees at 9 bases. With 5 bases clipped from V and 3 bases from J, the junction kept 8 bases outside the gene matches. The CDR3 contains 14 residues. CDR1 DFQATT and CDR2 SNEGSKA come from the germline V gene (reference sequence). The CDR3 region is CSARRGQGFYEQYF. The CDR3 DNA, read in part, is TGCAGTGCTCGGCGGGGACAGGGCTTCTACGAG.

This clone is identified as medium-sized from frequency. The read falls 3 residues short of the CDR3 end, and the missing part is taken from the germline J gene. J is TRBJ1-4 and V is TRBV14; 10 bases match TRBD1. From germline, CDR1 is SGHDN and CDR2 FVKESK. This CDR3 region has 16 residues. The V segment lost 0 bases and the J segment 3 bases; nucleotides outside the gene matches: 1. The covered CDR3 bases are TGTGCCAGCAGCCAAGATGGGACAGGGGCTAATGAAAAA. This translates into CASSQDGTGANEK. The full-length CDR3 reads as CASSQDGTGANEKLFF.

This clone is deemed medium-sized by its frequency. The CDR3 is cut off 3 residues early in the read; its end comes from the germline J gene. The chain carries TRBV7-2 and TRBJ1-6; TRBD1 aligns across 8 bases. Germline CDR1 and CDR2: SGHTA and FQGNSA. The V gene end was trimmed by 0 bases and the J gene end by 7 bases; junction bases not matched to a gene: 2. This CDR3 has 15 amino acids. The sequenced CDR3 bases are TGTGCCAGCAGCTTAGCAAGACAGGGGAATTCACCC. Its protein product is CASSLARQGNSP. The whole CDR3 region reads CASSLARQGNSPLHF.

Points on this clone: The read falls 3 residues short of the CDR3 end, and the missing part is taken from the germline J gene. The sample carries other DNA sequences with the same CDR3. This sequence joins TRBV30 and TRBJ1-1, with TRBD1 matching 9 bases. CDR3 length: 20 residues. The V segment lost 1 base and the J segment 3 bases; nucleotides outside the gene matches: 21. Germline V CDR1 and CDR2: GTSNPN, SVGIG (reference sequence). The sequenced CDR3 bases are TGTGCCTGGAGTGCGGGGTATTCCGCCGGGACAGGGAAGGGGCACACTGAA. This gives the protein CAWSAGYSAGTGKGHTE. The whole CDR3 reads CAWSAGYSAGTGKGHTEAFF. The full variable domain, with the rest looked up from reference TRBV30 and TRBJ1-1, is SQTIHQWPATLVQPVGSPLSLECTVEGTSNPNLYWYRQAAGRGLQLLFYSVGIGQISSEVPQNLSASRPQDRQFILSSKKLLLSDSGFYLCAWSAGYSAGTGKGHTEAFFGQGTRLTVV.

For this clone: Read sequence stops 3 residues before the CDR3 end, and the germline J gene provides the missing end. The chain recombines TRBV12-3 or TRBV12-4 with TRBJ1-2, with 7 bases lining up with TRBD1. This CDR3 is built from 14 residues. With 5 bases clipped from V and 7 bases from J, the junction kept 10 bases outside the gene matches. CDR3 protein: CASSLPDRASGYTF. CDR3 bases read: TGTGCCAGCAGTCTCCCCGACAGGGCGTCTGGC.

As concerns this clone: The read ends 3 residues shy of where the CDR3 ends; the end is completed using the germline J gene. The chain uses TRBV10-1 and TRBJ2-7, with 10 bases that match TRBD2. CDR3 length: 12 residues. Germline CDR1 is WNHNN and CDR2 is SYGVQD (reference sequence). Trimming at V came to 8 bases and at J to 5 bases, leaving 3 bases not matched to a gene. Incomplete CDR3 DNA: TGCGCCAGCGGCACTAGCGGGAACGAG. This codes for CASGTSGNE. The complete CDR3 reads CASGTSGNEQYF.

A word on this clone: The read comes to an end 3 residues before the CDR3 does, leaving the germline J gene to fill in the end. The rearrangement links TRBV28 to TRBJ1-6, with D possibly being TRBD1 (6 bases). Germline V CDR1 and CDR2: MDHEN, SYDVKM. The CDR3 is made up of 15 amino acids. V was clipped by 8 bases and J by 6 bases, with 17 bases between them. The CDR3 here is CASARVGGPNSPLHF. The CDR3 bases that were read are TGTGCCAGCGCCAGGGTGGGGGGGCCTAATTCACCC.

Comment on this clone: The observed sequence ends 3 residues before the CDR3 terminus, with the missing tail filled in from the germline J gene. The V and J genes are TRBV10-3 and TRBJ2-1; possible D gene TRBD1, 6 bases. This CDR3 comprises 13 residues. CDR1 ENHRY and CDR2 SYGVKD come from the germline V gene. The germline V and J ends were trimmed by 2 bases and 9 bases, with 11 bases remaining between them. CDR3 in amino acids: CAISEMPGVEQFF. The part of the CDR3 DNA that was read is TGTGCCATCAGTGAGATGCCAGGGGTTGAG.